Below, 10 T cell receptor beta chains from the same sample are listed, as sequenced in a study of OX40 agonist ivuxolimab in advanced cancers. Libraries were prepared by immunoSEQ multiplex PCR; TCRdb keeps only in-frame clonotypes and omits some of them. The table lists some 50,000 clones, about 88% of them singletons. This sample comprised CD4+ or CD8+ T cells sorted from blood, obtained in a trial of the OX40 agonist ivuxolimab. These receptors were collected from an adult with an advanced solid tumor such as melanoma, head and neck, liver or kidney cancer.

This chain links TRBV6-6 with TRBJ1-4; D remains unclear. The CDR3 spans 12 residues. In germline, CDR1 is MNHNY, CDR2 SVGAGI (reference sequence). The germline V and J ends were trimmed by 2 bases and 7 bases, with 5 bases remaining between them. The CDR3 here is CASSYGGEKLFF. CDR3 DNA: TGTGCCAGCAGTTACGGCGGTGAAAAACTGTTTTTT.

This chain links TRBV5-5 with TRBJ2-7; D ambiguous. The CDR3 loop spans 13 amino acids. Germline CDR1 reads SGHKS; CDR2 reads YYEKEE (reference sequence). Trimming shortened V by 0 bases and J by 4 bases, and 8 bases separated the two germline ends. The CDR3 is CASSLARTYEQYF. Written as DNA, the CDR3 is TGTGCCAGCAGCTTGGCCCGAACGTACGAGCAGTACTTC.

The chain combines TRBV7-2 with TRBJ1-5; the D is unclear. The CDR3 runs to 13 residues. Germline V CDR1 and CDR2: SGHTA, FQGNSA. The germline V and J ends were trimmed by 5 bases and 7 bases, with 12 bases remaining between them. CDR3 sequence (DNA): TGTGCCAGCAGCCCCTTTGGGGAGCAGCCCCAGCATTTT. Residues: CASSPFGEQPQHF.

V and J are TRBV5-1 and TRBJ2-5, with D possibly matching TRBD1 (5 bases). Germline-derived CDR1 and CDR2 are SGHRS and YFSETQ. The CDR3 runs 14 residues. V gave up 5 bases and J gave up 11 bases, with 22 bases separating them. In DNA form, the CDR3 reads TGCGCCAGCAGTCTTGGAGTAGGCAGGGCGGAGCAGTACTTC. Translated, it gives CASSLGVGRAEQYF.

The chain links TRBV5-5 to TRBJ2-7, with 8 nucleotides matching TRBD1. Germline lookup yields CDR1 SGHKS and CDR2 YYEKEE (reference sequence). The junction had 9 bases not matched to a gene; V was cut back by 4 bases and J by 3 bases. This CDR3 is built from 15 residues. The CDR3 sequence: CASSIGTGYGYEQYF. DNA of the CDR3: TGTGCCAGCAGCATCGGGACAGGCTACGGCTACGAGCAGTACTTC.

V gene TRBV5-5 combines with J gene TRBJ1-4; 8 bases are a match to TRBD1. After removal of 4 bases from V and 8 bases from J, the junction contained 10 bases not matched to a gene. Germline-derived CDR1 and CDR2 are SGHKS and YYEKEE (reference sequence). This CDR3 has 15 residues. CDR3 sequence (DNA): TGTGCCAGCAGCCGACAACAGACAGGGGTGGAAAAACTGTTTTTT. This encodes CASSRQQTGVEKLFF.

V gene TRBV5-4 combines with J gene TRBJ2-5; possible D gene TRBD2, 5 bases. V was trimmed by 0 bases and J by 7 bases, leaving 10 bases between them. The CDR3 consists of 13 residues. Germline CDR1 SGHNT, CDR2 YYREEE (reference sequence). The CDR3 region is CASSLVLAGTQYF. The CDR3 coding sequence is TGTGCCAGCAGCTTGGTTCTAGCAGGGACCCAGTACTTC.

The gene calls are TRBV14 and TRBJ2-7; D call uncertain. The CDR3 totals 12 residues. V dropped 3 bases and J dropped 7 bases, with 10 bases sitting between them. The germline CDR1 and CDR2 sequences are SGHDN and FVKESK. The CDR3 spells CASSQGFGEQYF. The CDR3 coding sequence is TGTGCCAGCAGCCAGGGGTTTGGGGAGCAGTACTTC.

The V call is TRBV5-1, the J call TRBJ2-5; D is possibly TRBD2 (5 bases). Germline-derived CDR1 and CDR2 are SGHRS and YFSETQ. The CDR3 runs to 13 residues. Trimming stripped 4 bases from V and 10 bases from J, with 17 bases between. The CDR3 DNA follows: TGCGCCAGCAGCCAGGACTGGGCCCGGGGCCAGTACTTC. As protein: CASSQDWARGQYF. The full variable domain, its missing parts supplied by reference TRBV5-1 and TRBJ2-5, is KAGVTQTPRYLIKTRGQQVTLSCSPISGHRSVSWYQQTPGQGLQFLFEYFSETQRNKGNFPGRFSGRQFSNSRSEMNVSTLELGDSALYLCASSQDWARGQYFGPGTRLLVL.

The V and J genes are TRBV28 and TRBJ1-1, with D tentatively TRBD1 (5 bases). The germline CDR1 and CDR2 sequences are MDHEN and SYDVKM. CDR3 length: 14 residues. V lost 3 bases and J 12 bases, leaving 20 bases between the germline ends. As DNA, the CDR3 is TGTGCCAGCAGTTTGTCGGACATCTCTTTATTCTCTTTCTTT. Its protein product is CASSLSDISLFSFF.